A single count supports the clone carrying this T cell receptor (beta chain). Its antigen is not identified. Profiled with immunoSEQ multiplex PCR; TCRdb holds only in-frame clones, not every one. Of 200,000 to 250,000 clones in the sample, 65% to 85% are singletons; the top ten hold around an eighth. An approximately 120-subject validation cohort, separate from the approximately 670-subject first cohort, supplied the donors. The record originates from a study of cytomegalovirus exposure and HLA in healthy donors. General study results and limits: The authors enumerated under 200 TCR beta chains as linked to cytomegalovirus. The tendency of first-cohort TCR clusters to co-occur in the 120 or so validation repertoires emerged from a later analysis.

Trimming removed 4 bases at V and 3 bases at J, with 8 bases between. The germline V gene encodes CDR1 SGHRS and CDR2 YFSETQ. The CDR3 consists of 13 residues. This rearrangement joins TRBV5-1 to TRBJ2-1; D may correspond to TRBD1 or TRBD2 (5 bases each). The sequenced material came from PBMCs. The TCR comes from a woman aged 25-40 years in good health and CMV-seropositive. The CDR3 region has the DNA TGCGCCAGCAGCGGGACCAACTACAATGAGCAGTTCTTC. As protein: CASSGTNYNEQFF.